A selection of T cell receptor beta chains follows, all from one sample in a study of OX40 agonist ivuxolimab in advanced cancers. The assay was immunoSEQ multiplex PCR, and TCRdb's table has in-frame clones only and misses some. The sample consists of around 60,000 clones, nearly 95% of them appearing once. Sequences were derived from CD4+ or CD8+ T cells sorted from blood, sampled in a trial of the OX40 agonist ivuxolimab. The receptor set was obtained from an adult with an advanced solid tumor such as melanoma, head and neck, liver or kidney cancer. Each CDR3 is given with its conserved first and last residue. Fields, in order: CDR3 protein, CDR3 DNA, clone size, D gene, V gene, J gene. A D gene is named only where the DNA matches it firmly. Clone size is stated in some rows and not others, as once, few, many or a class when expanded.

CASSLYSGGNTGELFF	TGTGCCAGCAGTCTGTACAGCGGAGGGAACACCGGGGAGCTGTTTTTT	.	.	TRBV27	TRBJ2-2
CASSPLGDVYEQYF	TGTGCCAGCAGCCCATTGGGGGACGTCTACGAGCAGTACTTC	.	.	TRBV6-5	TRBJ2-7
CASRLAGVDEQYF	TGTGCCAGCCGACTAGCGGGAGTCGACGAGCAGTACTTC	.	TRBD2	TRBV27	TRBJ2-7
CASSLSVYRDHNEQFF	TGTGCCAGCAGTTTATCTGTCTACAGGGACCACAATGAGCAGTTCTTC	.	.	TRBV27	TRBJ2-1
CTSSHLGTGRNEKLFF	TGCACCAGCAGCCACCTCGGGACGGGGCGGAATGAAAAACTGTTTTTT	.	.	TRBV1	TRBJ1-4
CASSLSGRYSNQPQHF	TGTGCCAGCAGTTTATCGGGGAGGTATAGCAATCAGCCCCAGCATTTT	.	.	TRBV28	TRBJ1-5
CASSFWAQEQYF	TGTGCCAGCAGCTTTTGGGCTCAAGAGCAGTACTTC	.	.	TRBV7-9	TRBJ2-7
CASSERTSGISGELFF	TGTGCCAGCAGCGAACGGACTAGCGGGATTTCCGGGGAGCTGTTTTTT	.	TRBD2	TRBV9	TRBJ2-2
CAWEVAGANVLTF	TGTGCCTGGGAAGTAGCTGGGGCCAACGTCCTGACTTTC	once	.	TRBV30	TRBJ2-6
CASSFGTSEQYF	TGTGCCAGCAGCTTCGGGACTTCCGAGCAGTACTTC	once	.	TRBV5-6	TRBJ2-7